Shown below are 25 T cell receptor beta chains from a single sample sequenced in a study of cytomegalovirus exposure and HLA in healthy donors. Use of 60 Vbeta and 13 Jbeta primers characterized the PCR. Clones were sequenced by immunoSEQ multiplex PCR, and TCRdb holds only the in-frame ones, with some missing. The sample holds 150,000 to 200,000 clones, roughly 86% seen once. The sequenced material came from PBMCs. The receptors here all came from a middle-aged man in good health and CMV-seropositive.

The chain links TRBV6-1 to TRBJ2-1, with 10 bases aligning to TRBD2. The V segment lost 10 bases and the J segment 8 bases; nucleotides outside the gene matches: 14. Looked up from germline, CDR1 is MNHNS and CDR2 is SASEGT. The CDR3 length is 15 residues. The CDR3, as DNA: TGTGCCACCCAGAGCCTAGCGGGGGAGGGATATGAGCAGTTCTTC. Translating it yields CATQSLAGEGYEQFF.

The CDR3 nucleotides read TGTGCCAGCAGCGTAAGGGGACAGGGGATGAATGAGCAGTTCTTC. Its protein product is CASSVRGQGMNEQFF. The gene calls are TRBV9 and TRBJ2-1; TRBD1 aligns across 10 bases. This CDR3 spans 15 amino acids. CDR1 is SGDLS and CDR2 is YYNGEE in the germline V gene. J lost 7 bases, V lost 1 base, and 5 bases had no gene match.

The chain joins TRBV7-2 to TRBJ2-7; 11 positions match TRBD2. From germline, CDR1 is SGHTA and CDR2 FQGNSA. This CDR3 is built from 17 residues. V was pared by 5 bases and J by 4 bases, with 13 bases of the junction left unmatched. This CDR3 is CASSRRTSGSQGYEQYF. The CDR3, as DNA: TGTGCCAGCAGCCGACGAACTAGCGGGAGTCAGGGGTACGAGCAGTACTTC.

The V call is TRBV7-9, the J call TRBJ1-6; D unclear. V was clipped by 5 bases and J by 5 bases, with 13 bases between them. CDR1 SEHNR and CDR2 FQNEAQ come from the germline V gene (reference sequence). The CDR3 runs to 15 residues. Here the CDR3 reads CASSPGGRDNSPLHF. The CDR3 DNA reads TGTGCCAGCAGCCCGGGCGGGCGGGATAATTCACCCCTCCACTTT.

In this sample, this clone turned up once. The chain carries TRBV7-9 and TRBJ2-7; maybe TRBD1 (5 bases). There are 15 residues in the CDR3. V lost 5 bases to trimming and J lost 0 bases, with 14 bases between them. Looked up from germline, CDR1 is SEHNR and CDR2 is FQNEAQ (reference sequence). CDR3: CASSGRAGYSYEQYF. As DNA, the CDR3 is TGTGCCAGCAGCGGAAGGGCAGGGTACTCCTACGAGCAGTACTTC.

The chain uses TRBV6-1 and TRBJ2-7; 7 positions agree with TRBD2. CDR1 is MNHNS and CDR2 is SASEGT in the germline V gene. Germline trimming cut 2 bases from V and 4 bases from J; bases unmatched to any gene: 11. The CDR3 spans 16 residues. The CDR3 DNA is TGTGCCAGCAGTGAACGGCTGAGCGGGGTTCCATACGAGCAGTACTTC. This encodes CASSERLSGVPYEQYF.

This clone was seen only a few times. The V gene is TRBV6-6, the J gene TRBJ2-2; D is unresolved. The CDR3 totals 12 residues. V was trimmed by 2 bases and J by 8 bases, leaving 6 bases between them. Germline V CDR1 and CDR2: MNHNY, SVGAGI (reference sequence). CDR3 amino acids: CASSYVAGELFF. CDR3 DNA: TGTGCCAGCAGTTACGTGGCAGGGGAGCTGTTTTTT.

The V and J genes are TRBV7-2 and TRBJ2-7; 11 nucleotides line up with TRBD2. J gave up 3 bases and V 3 bases, and 13 bases lay outside the gene matches. Looked up from germline, CDR1 is SGHTA and CDR2 is FQGNSA. The CDR3 loop spans 18 amino acids. CDR3 sequence (DNA): TGTGCCAGCAGCTTCGACCTTTTTGGACTAGCGGGCCACTACGAGCAGTACTTC. It encodes CASSFDLFGLAGHYEQYF.

The J gene is TRBJ2-3, the V gene TRBV7-8, with 11 bases identical to TRBD2. This CDR3 region has 16 residues. J was trimmed by 1 base and V by 5 bases; bases with no gene match: 5. Germline CDR1 is SGHVS and CDR2 is FQNEAQ. CDR3 sequence reads: CASSPLTSGGTDTQYF. CDR3 coding DNA: TGTGCCAGCAGCCCGTTGACTAGCGGGGGCACAGATACGCAGTATTTT.

V and J are TRBV5-1 and TRBJ2-5, with D hard to call. CDR1 is SGHRS and CDR2 is YFSETQ in the germline V gene. Trimming took off 4 bases at V and 0 bases at J, with 10 bases between the two ends. The length of the CDR3 is 14 residues. CDR3 loop: CASSPRLNQETQYF. CDR3 in DNA: TGCGCCAGCAGCCCAAGACTGAACCAAGAGACCCAGTACTTC.

The V call is TRBV27, the J call TRBJ2-2; TRBD2 agrees at 9 bases. The germline V gene has CDR1 MNHEY and CDR2 SMNVEV (reference sequence). The CDR3 contains 16 residues. V lost 3 bases and J lost 6; bases outside the gene matches: 8. The CDR3 protein is CASSFRAGGFSGELFF. As DNA, the CDR3 is TGTGCCAGCAGTTTCCGGGCGGGAGGGTTTTCCGGGGAGCTGTTTTTT.

This clone was detected only a few times. The chain joins TRBV9 to TRBJ1-5; unclear D gene. The CDR3 totals 10 residues. From germline, CDR1 is SGDLS and CDR2 YYNGEE. V dropped 6 bases and J dropped 4 bases, with 2 bases sitting between them. The CDR3 DNA follows: TGTGCCAGCACAAATCAGCCCCAGCATTTT. As protein: CASTNQPQHF.

The CDR3 DNA reads TGTGCCAGCAGTTACTCGAGGACTAGCGGGGGAGAGACCCAGTACTTC. It codes for CASSYSRTSGGETQYF. The chain uses TRBV6-5 and TRBJ2-5, with 13 bases matching TRBD2. Germline CDR1 MNHEY, CDR2 SVGAGI. This CDR3 region has 16 residues. Trimming cost V 0 bases and J 4 bases; bases outside gene matches: 2.

On this clone itself: The identical CDR3 is also encoded by other nucleotide sequences in the sample. The J gene is TRBJ2-7, the V gene TRBV18, with D uncertain. The CDR3 totals 12 residues. Between the trimmed V and J ends, which lost 0 bases and 7 bases, there was a span of 7 bases. The germline V gene has CDR1 KGHSH and CDR2 LQKENI. The DNA for the CDR3 is TGTGCCAGCTCACCACCTTCCGGGGAGCAGTACTTC. Its translation: CASSPPSGEQYF.

The rearrangement joins TRBV10-3 to TRBJ2-7; D uncertain. There are 12 residues in the CDR3. In germline, CDR1 is ENHRY, CDR2 SYGVKD. The V end lost 2 bases, the J end lost 11 bases, and 13 bases lay between the germline ends. The CDR3 nucleotides are TGTGCCATCAGTGAGGCCGAGCCTCTGAAGTACTTC. This translates into CAISEAEPLKYF.

This clone appeared a few times. V gene TRBV14 combines with J gene TRBJ2-1; 9 positions agree with TRBD2. Germline V gene sequence: CDR1 SGHDN, CDR2 FVKESK. The ends lost 4 bases at V and 1 base at J; junction bases unmatched: 5. The CDR3 spans 16 residues. The CDR3 sequence: CASSPLAGASYNEQFF. In DNA form, the CDR3 reads TGTGCCAGCAGCCCTTTAGCGGGAGCGTCCTACAATGAGCAGTTCTTC. Looking up the rest from reference TRBV14 and TRBJ2-1 gives the full variable domain: EAGVTQFPSHSVIEKGQTVTLRCDPISGHDNLYWYRRVMGKEIKFLLHFVKESKQDESGMPNNRFLAERTGGTYSTLKVQPAELEDSGVYFCASSPLAGASYNEQFFGPGTRLTVL.

The chain carries TRBV28 and TRBJ2-2, with 7 bases lining up with TRBD2. Germline assignment: CDR1 MDHEN and CDR2 SYDVKM. The V segment lost 1 base and the J segment 2 bases; nucleotides outside the gene matches: 10. There are 18 residues in the CDR3. The CDR3 DNA reads TGTGCCAGCAGTTTATCAGGGAGGCTAGCGGTTAACACCGGGGAGCTGTTTTTT. The encoded protein is CASSLSGRLAVNTGELFF. Variable domain in full (rest from reference TRBV28 and TRBJ2-2): DVKVTQSSRYLVKRTGEKVFLECVQDMDHENMFWYRQDPGLGLRLIYFSYDVKMKEKGDIPEGYSVSREKKERFSLILESASTNQTSMYLCASSLSGRLAVNTGELFFGEGSRLTVL.

This sequence joins TRBV7-2 and TRBJ1-1; possible D gene TRBD1, 6 bases. V was clipped by 3 bases and J by 2 bases, with 13 bases between them. CDR3 length: 15 amino acids. CDR1 is SGHTA and CDR2 is FQGNSA in the germline V gene. The DNA of the CDR3 is TGTGCCAGCAGCTTTGGCGGGGGGCGCAACACTGAAGCTTTCTTT. This gives the protein CASSFGGGRNTEAFF.

The V call is TRBV19, the J call TRBJ2-5; possibly TRBD1 for D (6 bases). Germline CDR1 LNHDA, CDR2 SQIVND (reference sequence). V dropped 6 bases and J dropped 2 bases, with 10 bases sitting between them. The CDR3 spans 13 residues. CDR3 sequence reads: CASRQGSQETQYF. The CDR3 DNA follows: TGTGCCAGTAGACAGGGTAGTCAAGAGACCCAGTACTTC.

The rearrangement uses TRBV15 and TRBJ2-7; the match to TRBD1 covers 8 bases. The germline V gene encodes CDR1 LNHNV and CDR2 YYDKDF (reference sequence). V lost 0 bases, J lost 5 bases, and 6 bases stayed unmatched. The CDR3 has 15 residues. The CDR3: CATSREAGGFNEQYF. The CDR3 region has the DNA TGTGCCACCAGCAGAGAGGCAGGGGGCTTCAACGAGCAGTACTTC.

The chain is built from TRBV28 and TRBJ1-2; D call uncertain. CDR3 length: 15 amino acids. Trimming removed 5 bases from V and 0 bases from J, with 13 bases in between. Germline CDR1 reads MDHEN; CDR2 reads SYDVKM. The CDR3 DNA reads TGTGCCAGCAGTACCCCCCTTCAGACTAACTATGGCTACACCTTC. The encoded protein is CASSTPLQTNYGYTF.

This chain joins TRBV6-6 and TRBJ1-5, with D unclear. The CDR3 runs 15 residues. V lost 4 bases and J 2 bases, leaving 12 bases between the germline ends. Per the germline V gene, CDR1 is MNHNY and CDR2 is SVGAGI (reference sequence). The CDR3 coding sequence is TGTGCCAGCAGTTCCCAGCGTCTGGGCAATCAGCCCCAGCATTTT. It specifies CASSSQRLGNQPQHF.

As to this clone: An end of the junction does not agree with germline; a read error may underlie this. The sample contains more than one DNA sequence encoding this CDR3. This chain connects TRBV6-6 to TRBJ1-5; 10 positions agree with TRBD1. The germline gives CDR1 MNHNY, CDR2 SVGAGI (reference sequence). The CDR3 spans 16 residues. The CDR3 DNA is TGTGCCAGCAGTTTATCTGGGACAGGGGTCGCTCAGCCTCAGCATTTT. Residues: CASSLSGTGVAQPQHF.

The rearrangement uses TRBV19 and TRBJ1-1; D unclear. Germline loops: CDR1 LNHDA, CDR2 SQIVND (reference sequence). This CDR3 comprises 15 residues. V lost 5 bases and J lost 3, with 16 bases in between. The CDR3 reads CASSWAGTVYTEAFF. CDR3 in DNA: TGTGCCAGTAGTTGGGCAGGTACGGTTTACACTGAAGCTTTCTTT.

J is TRBJ1-5 and V is TRBV6-4, with D possibly matching TRBD1 (5 bases). The V gene's germline CDR1 is MRHNA and CDR2 SNTAGT. This CDR3 is built from 13 residues. V lost 4 bases, J lost 7 bases, and 11 bases lay in between. The CDR3 nucleotides are TGTGCCAGCAGTGCCCAGGGCGGACAGCCCCAGCATTTT. Amino acids: CASSAQGGQPQHF.